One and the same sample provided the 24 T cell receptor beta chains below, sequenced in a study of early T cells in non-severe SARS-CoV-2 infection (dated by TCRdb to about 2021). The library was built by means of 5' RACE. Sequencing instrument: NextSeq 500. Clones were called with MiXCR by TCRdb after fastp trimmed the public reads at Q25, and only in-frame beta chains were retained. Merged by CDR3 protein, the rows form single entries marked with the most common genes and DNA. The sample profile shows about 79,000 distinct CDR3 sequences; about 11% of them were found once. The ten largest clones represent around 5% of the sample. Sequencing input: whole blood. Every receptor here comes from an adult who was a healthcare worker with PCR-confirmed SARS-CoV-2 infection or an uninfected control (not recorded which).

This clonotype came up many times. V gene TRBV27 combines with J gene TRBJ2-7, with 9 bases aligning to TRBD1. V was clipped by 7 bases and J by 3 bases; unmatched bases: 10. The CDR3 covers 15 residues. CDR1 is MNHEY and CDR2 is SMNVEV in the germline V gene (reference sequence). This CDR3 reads CASTPPGQGHYEQYF. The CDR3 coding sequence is TGTGCCAGCACTCCACCGGGACAGGGCCACTACGAGCAGTACTTC.

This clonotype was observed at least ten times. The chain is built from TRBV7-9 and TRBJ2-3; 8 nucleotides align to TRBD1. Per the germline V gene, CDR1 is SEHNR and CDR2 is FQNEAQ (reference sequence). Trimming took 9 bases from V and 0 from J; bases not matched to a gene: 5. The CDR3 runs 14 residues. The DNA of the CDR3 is TGTGCCAGTTGGACAGGGTGGAGCACAGATACGCAGTATTTT. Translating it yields CASWTGWSTDTQYF.

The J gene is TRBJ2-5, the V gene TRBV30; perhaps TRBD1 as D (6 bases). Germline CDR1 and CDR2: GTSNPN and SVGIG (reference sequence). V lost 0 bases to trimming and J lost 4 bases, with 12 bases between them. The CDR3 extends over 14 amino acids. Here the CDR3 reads CAWSVRGQGETQYF. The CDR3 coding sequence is TGTGCCTGGAGTGTCAGGGGCCAGGGAGAGACCCAGTACTTC.

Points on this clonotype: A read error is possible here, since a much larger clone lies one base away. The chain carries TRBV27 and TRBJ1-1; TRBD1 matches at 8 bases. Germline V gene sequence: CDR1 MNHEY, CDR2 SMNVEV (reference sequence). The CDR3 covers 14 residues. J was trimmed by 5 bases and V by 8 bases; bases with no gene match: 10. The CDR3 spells CASGSGQGTTEAFF. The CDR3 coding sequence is TGTGCCAGCGGCTCCGGACAGGGAACGACTGAAGCTTTCTTT.

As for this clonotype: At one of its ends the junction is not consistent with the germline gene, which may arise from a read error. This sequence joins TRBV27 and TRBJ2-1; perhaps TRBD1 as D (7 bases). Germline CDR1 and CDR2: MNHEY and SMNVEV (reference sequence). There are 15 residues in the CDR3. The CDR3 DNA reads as TGCGCCAGCAGTTTACAGGTCAGGGGGACTTCTGAGCAGTTCTTC. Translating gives CASSLQVRGTSEQFF.

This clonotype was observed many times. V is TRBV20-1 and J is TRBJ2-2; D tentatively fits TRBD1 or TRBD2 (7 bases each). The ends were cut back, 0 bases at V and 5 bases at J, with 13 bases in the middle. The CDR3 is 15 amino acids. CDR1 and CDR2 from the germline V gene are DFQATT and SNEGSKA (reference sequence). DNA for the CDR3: TGCAGTGCTAGAGAGCCCAGGGGGGGGACCGGGGAGCTGTTTTTT. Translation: CSAREPRGGTGELFF.

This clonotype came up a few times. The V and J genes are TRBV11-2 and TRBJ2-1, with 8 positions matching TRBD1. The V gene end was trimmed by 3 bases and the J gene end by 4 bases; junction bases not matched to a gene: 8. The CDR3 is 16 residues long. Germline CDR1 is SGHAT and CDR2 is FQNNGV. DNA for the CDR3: TGTGCCAGCAGCTTCTTCAGGGGGCGAACGTACAATGAGCAGTTCTTC. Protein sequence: CASSFFRGRTYNEQFF. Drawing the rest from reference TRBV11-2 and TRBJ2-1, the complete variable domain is EAGVAQSPRYKIIEKRQSVAFWCNPISGHATLYWYQQILGQGPKLLIQFQNNGVVDDSQLPKDRFSAERLKGVDSTLKIQPAKLEDSAVYLCASSFFRGRTYNEQFFGPGTRLTVL.

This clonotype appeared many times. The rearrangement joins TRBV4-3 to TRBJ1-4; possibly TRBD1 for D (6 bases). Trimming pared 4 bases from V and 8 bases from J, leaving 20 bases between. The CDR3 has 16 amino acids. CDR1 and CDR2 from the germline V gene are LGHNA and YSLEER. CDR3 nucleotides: TGCGCCAGCAGCCCCAAACAACAGGGCGGGGGAGAAAAACTGTTTTTT. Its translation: CASSPKQQGGGEKLFF.

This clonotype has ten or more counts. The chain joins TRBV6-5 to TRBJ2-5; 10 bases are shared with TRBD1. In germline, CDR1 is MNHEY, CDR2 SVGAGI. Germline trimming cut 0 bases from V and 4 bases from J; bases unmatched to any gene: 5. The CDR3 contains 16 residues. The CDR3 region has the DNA TGTGCCAGCAGTTACTCGGGACAGGGGATTGGAGAGACCCAGTACTTC. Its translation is CASSYSGQGIGETQYF.

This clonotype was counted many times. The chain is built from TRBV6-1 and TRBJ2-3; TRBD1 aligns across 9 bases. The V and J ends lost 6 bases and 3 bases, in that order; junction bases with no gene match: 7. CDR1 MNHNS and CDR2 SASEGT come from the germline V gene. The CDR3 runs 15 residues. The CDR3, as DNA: TGTGCCAGCAGCGACGACAGGGGGAGGACAGATACGCAGTATTTT. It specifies CASSDDRGRTDTQYF.

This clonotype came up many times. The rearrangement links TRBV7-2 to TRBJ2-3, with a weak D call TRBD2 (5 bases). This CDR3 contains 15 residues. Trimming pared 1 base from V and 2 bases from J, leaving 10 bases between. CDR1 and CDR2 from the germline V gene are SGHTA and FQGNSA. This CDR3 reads CASSLESGNTDTQYF. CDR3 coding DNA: TGTGCCAGCAGCTTAGAGTCGGGGAACACAGATACGCAGTATTTT.

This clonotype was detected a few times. The CDR3 DNA reads as TGTGCCAGCAGCGTAGTGGGTCCACCCCTCCACTTT. This translates into CASSVVGPPLHF. The V and J genes are TRBV9 and TRBJ1-6; D uncertain. Per germline, CDR1 SGDLS and CDR2 YYNGEE. The CDR3 totals 12 residues. The ends were cut back, 0 bases at V and 11 bases at J, with 6 bases in the middle.

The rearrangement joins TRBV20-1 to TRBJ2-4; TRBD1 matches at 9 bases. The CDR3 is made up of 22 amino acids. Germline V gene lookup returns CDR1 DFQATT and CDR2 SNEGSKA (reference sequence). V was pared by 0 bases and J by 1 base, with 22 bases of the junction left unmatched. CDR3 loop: CSARDLPPPGTGRSGAKNIQYF. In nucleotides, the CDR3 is TGCAGTGCTAGAGACTTGCCACCTCCCGGGACAGGGAGGAGCGGGGCCAAAAACATTCAGTACTTC.

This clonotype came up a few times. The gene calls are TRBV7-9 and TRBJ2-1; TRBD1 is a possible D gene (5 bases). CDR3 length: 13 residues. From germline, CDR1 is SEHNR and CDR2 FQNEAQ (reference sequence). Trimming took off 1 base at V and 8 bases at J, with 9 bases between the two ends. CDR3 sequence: CASSLGRVDEQFF. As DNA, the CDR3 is TGTGCCAGCAGCTTAGGCAGGGTAGATGAGCAGTTCTTC.

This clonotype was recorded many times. The CDR3 spells CASSRQDGYNEQFF. CDR3 nucleotide sequence: TGCGCCAGCAGCAGGCAGGATGGGTACAATGAGCAGTTCTTC. The chain uses TRBV5-1 and TRBJ2-1; D gene unclear. In germline, CDR1 is SGHRS, CDR2 YFSETQ. Trimming stripped 4 bases from V and 4 bases from J, with 12 bases between. The length of the CDR3 is 14 residues.

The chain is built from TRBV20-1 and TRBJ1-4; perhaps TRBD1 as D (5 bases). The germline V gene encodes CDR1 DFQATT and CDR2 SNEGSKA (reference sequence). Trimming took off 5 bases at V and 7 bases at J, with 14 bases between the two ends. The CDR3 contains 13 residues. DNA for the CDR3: TGCAGTGCTGGACCCGGGGCCGGTGAAAAACTGTTTTTT. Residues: CSAGPGAGEKLFF.

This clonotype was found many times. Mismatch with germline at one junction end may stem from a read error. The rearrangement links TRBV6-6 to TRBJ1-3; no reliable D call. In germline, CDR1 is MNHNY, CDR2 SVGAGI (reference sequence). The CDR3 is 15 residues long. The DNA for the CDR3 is TGTGCCAGCAGTTACGCCCTAGCCTCTGGAAACACCATATTTTTT. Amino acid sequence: CASSYALASGNTIFF.

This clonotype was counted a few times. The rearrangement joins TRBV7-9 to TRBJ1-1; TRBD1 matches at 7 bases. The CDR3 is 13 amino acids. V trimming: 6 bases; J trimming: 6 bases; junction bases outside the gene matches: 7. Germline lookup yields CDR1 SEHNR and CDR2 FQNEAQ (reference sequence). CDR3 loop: CASRTTGASEAFF. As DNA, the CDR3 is TGTGCCAGCAGGACAACAGGGGCCTCTGAAGCTTTCTTT.

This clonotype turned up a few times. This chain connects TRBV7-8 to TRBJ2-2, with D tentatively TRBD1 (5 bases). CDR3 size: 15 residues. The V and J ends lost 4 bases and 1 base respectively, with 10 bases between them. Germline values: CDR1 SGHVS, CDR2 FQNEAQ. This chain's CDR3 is CASSSGHRNTGELFF. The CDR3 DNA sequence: TGTGCCAGCAGCTCCGGACATAGGAACACCGGGGAGCTGTTTTTT.

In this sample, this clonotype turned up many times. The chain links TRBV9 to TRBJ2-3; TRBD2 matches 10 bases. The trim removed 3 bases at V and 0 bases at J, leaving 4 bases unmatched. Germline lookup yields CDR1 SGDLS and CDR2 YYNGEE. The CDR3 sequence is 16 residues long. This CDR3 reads CASSGLAGASTDTQYF. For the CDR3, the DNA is TGTGCCAGCAGCGGTCTAGCGGGAGCTAGCACAGATACGCAGTATTTT.

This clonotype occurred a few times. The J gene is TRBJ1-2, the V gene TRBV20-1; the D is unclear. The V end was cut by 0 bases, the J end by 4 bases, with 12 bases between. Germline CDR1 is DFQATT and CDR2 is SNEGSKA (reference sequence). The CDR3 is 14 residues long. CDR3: CSARDPTNVYGYTF. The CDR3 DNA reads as TGCAGTGCTAGAGATCCTACAAACGTCTATGGCTACACCTTC.

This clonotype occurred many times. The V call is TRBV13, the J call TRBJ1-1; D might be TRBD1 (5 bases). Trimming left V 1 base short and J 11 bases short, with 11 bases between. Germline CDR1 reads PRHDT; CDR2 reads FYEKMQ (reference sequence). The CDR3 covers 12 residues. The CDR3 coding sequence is TGTGCCAGCAGCTTAGAGGACAAAGTGGCTTTCTTT. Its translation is CASSLEDKVAFF.

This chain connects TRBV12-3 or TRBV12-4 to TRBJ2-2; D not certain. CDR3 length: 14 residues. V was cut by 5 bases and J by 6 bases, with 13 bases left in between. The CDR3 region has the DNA TGTGCCAGCAGTCGTACCCGGCAGTCCGGGGAGCTGTTTTTT. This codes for CASSRTRQSGELFF.

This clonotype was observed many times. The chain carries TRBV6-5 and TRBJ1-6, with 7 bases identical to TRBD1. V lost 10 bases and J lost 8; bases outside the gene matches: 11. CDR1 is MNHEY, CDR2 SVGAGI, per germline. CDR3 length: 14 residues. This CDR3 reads CATRISTGHSPLHF. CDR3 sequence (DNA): TGTGCCACCCGAATTTCGACAGGGCATTCACCCCTCCACTTT.